This paragraph covers one T cell receptor beta chain sequence. The antigen it binds to is not known. It has no much larger one-base neighbor in the sample; base qualities were not kept. This specimen belongs to a study of cytomegalovirus exposure and HLA in healthy donors (dated by TCRdb to about 2017). For context, the study as a whole: In an earlier analysis of under 600 of the donors, under 300 Gb of sequence data and some 100 million unique TCR beta sequences from 150 million to 200 million T cells were reported. An early release covering just under 650 HLA-typed donors comprised about 300 gigabases of sequencing data and 65 million to 100 million unique TCR sequences. The genetic ancestry cluster associated with self-reported Caucasian donors included 70% to 85% of the roughly 400 genotyped donors. The study aimed to test whether signatures of past pathogen exposure could be identified by cataloging public T cell receptors. The study used immunosequencing to profile the T cell repertoires of under 700 subjects and linked those repertoires to cytomegalovirus serostatus. Along with the approximately 700-subject first cohort, a separate validation cohort of over a hundred different subjects was used. To predict cytomegalovirus infection status, the study combined high-throughput TCR immunosequencing, statistical association of individual TCRs with disease status, and machine learning. A later analysis re-analyzed previously published TCR beta repertoires from 600 to 850 donors and added high-resolution HLA genotyping to study TCR occurrence patterns. The later analysis used no new phenotypic data to find candidate immune exposures, relying instead on TCR beta sequences and their occurrence across donors. To decide whether each TCR beta V gene segment behaved as functional or pseudogenic, an earlier analysis of fewer than 750 of the donors relied on high-throughput TCR beta sequencing. Donor age, sex, ethnicity and CMV serostatus were compiled together with the repertoire data. In a later genetic analysis, genome-wide SNP genotypes for about 55% of the roughly 670 donors were used, and that subset was treated as a discovery cohort. All discovery cohort repertoires had been generated using a single sequencing platform. Class I and class II HLA loci were covered by the typing at four-digit resolution. The number of donors typed differed by locus, with roughly 620-630 for A, B, C, DRB1 and DQB1, 522 for DQA1, 600 to 610 for DPA1, and some 470 for DPB1. About five DR-DQ haplotypes were treated as single units for association and clustering because of strong linkage in the cohort. Among roughly 400 genotyped donors of the cohort, an average of approximately 240,000 unique TCR beta nucleotide sequences were sequenced per donor, approximately 20% of them non-productive. General study outcomes and caveats: A further reported finding was that TCR beta sequences accurately predicted the HLA-A and HLA-B alleles for most subjects in the first cohort. The presence/absence analyses assumed that sequencing depth was roughly uniform across donors, and that assumption may not be true. The classifier was reported to diagnose cytomegalovirus status with high specificity and sensitivity in both the original cohort and the validation cohort. According to the authors, the approach could potentially be generalized to other disease states and immunological phenotypes. This cohort had only TCR beta chains sequenced, and the lack of alpha or paired-chain data limited which features could be detected. Linkage disequilibrium might explain the correlated functional status among segregating V segments, but an unknown experimental factor could not be ruled out. Several of the top co-occurrence clusters appeared to be linked to parvovirus B19, influenza, CMV and Epstein-Barr virus, according to a later analysis. In a later analysis, HLA-associated TCR beta chains showed more clonal expansion and lower generation probabilities than non-associated chains that were equally common. The study listed approximately 150 TCR beta chains as associated with cytomegalovirus. In vitro tests confirmed that three of the cytomegalovirus-associated TCR beta chains recognize cytomegalovirus antigens. The sequencing pipeline was judged likely to have produced a cluster of highly shared sequence variants as a technical artifact. Around 16 rarely observed V segments, including chromosome 9 orphons, were excluded from the earlier analysis of about 610 of the donors because counts were too low. Some IMGT-functional V segments, including TRBV6-2 and TRBV6-3, could not be told apart with the 87-base-pair reads, so those segments were excluded. An association between a missense DCLRE1C variant and V-gene and J-gene trimming of TCR beta chains was found in a later genetic analysis and replicated in an independent cohort. At a false discovery rate of 0.05, a later analysis linked under 20,000 TCR beta sequences to specific HLA alleles. Because HLA typing was unavailable for some donors at each locus, only the typed subset was used in association tests. The only immune exposure information available for the cohort was CMV serostatus. A later genetic analysis reported fewer N-insertions in productive TCRs among donors in an Asian-associated ancestry cluster than the roughly 670-donor mean. In an earlier analysis of around 500 of the donors, most TCR beta V segments appeared in productive rearrangements about 87% or about 30% of the time, broadly matching IMGT annotations. Strong co-occurrence of HLA alleles, especially DR and DQ, made assigning TCR associations to individual alleles difficult. Most TCR sequences were seen in very few donors, while some public TCRs were found in many individuals. In a later analysis, most CMV-associated TCR beta chains were found to appear HLA-restricted, with HLA associations seemingly driven largely by CMV exposure. A later analysis found that TCR association rates varied across HLA loci, with DRB1 alleles showing the most associated TCRs and HLA-C alleles the fewest.

The CDR3 covers 15 residues, taking in both the cysteine and the phenylalanine. The read is trimmed to its CDR3 DNA, 45 bases read in frame from base 1. Relative to germline, V is 4 bases shorter and J is 4 bases shorter, with 14 bases between their ends. The germline V gene encodes CDR1 WNHNN and CDR2 SYGVQD (reference sequence). In total, approximately 700 healthy bone marrow donors made up the cohort. At the time of sampling, every cohort member was nominally healthy, though immune exposures that went unrecorded were likely present. The donor was CMV seronegative and was included in the group of under 450 seronegative cohort members. Each donor provided a peripheral blood sample, and peripheral blood mononuclear cells were used for TCR beta sequencing. Genomic DNA extraction from the blood cell samples was performed with the Qiagen DNeasy Blood Extraction Kit. Receptors were amplified or captured by the immunoSEQ multiplex PCR assay. For the multiplex PCR, a mixture combining 60 forward primers for TCR Vbeta segments and 13 reverse primers for TCR Jbeta segments was used. A multiplex PCR assay on genomic DNA amplified the CDR3 region of rearranged TCR beta genes. The amplified TCR beta libraries were sequenced on the Illumina HiSeq System as 87-base-pair reads. As for the authors' bioinformatics: A later analysis counted 65 million to 90 million unique TCR beta chains across the 500 to 850 repertoires, and some 12 million of these chains were shared by at least two donors. A nearest-neighbor algorithm error-corrected the raw reads and collapsed the reads into unique sequences, merging closely related sequences to remove PCR and sequencing errors. Alignment of CDR3 sequences to IMGT reference sequences was used to assign V, D and J gene segments. For a sequence to be retained, a match of at least six nucleotides was required to both a V gene segment and a J gene segment. A rearrangement was called productive if the CDR3 had no stop codons and remained in frame with V and J, and every other rearrangement was called non-productive. CDR3 was defined according to IMGT convention as the region running from the second conserved V-encoded cysteine to the conserved J-encoded phenylalanine. In an earlier analysis of around 600 of the donors, sequences lacking an unambiguous match to a single V gene segment were excluded. An earlier analysis of 587 of the donors called V segments functional above 56.7% productive rearrangements and segregating when the between-donor standard deviation exceeded 5%. A statistical classification framework was built for diagnosing cytomegalovirus status from the catalog of TCR beta chain sequences. In a later analysis, V and J genes were assigned by comparing TCR nucleotide sequences against IMGT/GENE-DB human TR gene sequences. In a later analysis, CDR3 sequences and most-parsimonious VDJ recombination scenarios were assigned using the TCRdist pipeline. In a later analysis, each TCR beta chain was defined by its CDR3 amino acid sequence together with its V-gene family, and reads without a unique V-gene family were excluded. To address suspected cross-contamination and a sequencing artifact, a later analysis removed under 600 highly shared, low-generation-probability nucleotide sequences. A later analysis calculated a clonal expansion index for each public chain from normalized within-repertoire ranks of inferred template counts. In a later analysis, generation probabilities were computed with a VDJ recombination model fitted to out-of-frame rearrangements, and the resulting probabilities were checked against IGoR. Hypergeometric tests were used in a later analysis to score TCR-TCR, TCR-HLA and TCR-CMV co-occurrence, with a repertoire-size bias correction applied to the TCR pairs. In a later analysis, false discovery rates were estimated by permuting HLA or CMV assignments 20 times. In a later analysis, co-occurring TCRs were grouped with DBSCAN, and TCRdist sequence similarity was added when clustering was performed within HLA-allele-positive subsets. Co-occurrence clustering excluded repertoires with fewer than 30,000 or more than 120,000 public chains, plus five with anomalous nucleotide sharing. The table comes from immuneACCESS by way of TCRdb, which keeps in-frame sequences with V and J called. Part of the clones is missing from these tables; in studies checked, under half for an unresolved V gene and the rest for unknown reasons. The DNA was the basis for D and trimming; V, J and clone size are from that table. This sample comprises some 170,000 clones, roughly two thirds of them detected only once. The leading ten clones occupy roughly 3% of the sample.

Sequencing was done on a sample of PBMCs. This chain joins TRBV10-1 to TRBJ1-5; the D gene is perhaps TRBD1, on 6 matching bases. This receptor was identified in a woman aged 25 to 39 in good health and CMV-seronegative. The nucleotide sequence reads TGCGCCAGCAGTGGGGACAATGTCAGGAATCAGCCCCAGCATTTT. This translates into CASSGDNVRNQPQHF.